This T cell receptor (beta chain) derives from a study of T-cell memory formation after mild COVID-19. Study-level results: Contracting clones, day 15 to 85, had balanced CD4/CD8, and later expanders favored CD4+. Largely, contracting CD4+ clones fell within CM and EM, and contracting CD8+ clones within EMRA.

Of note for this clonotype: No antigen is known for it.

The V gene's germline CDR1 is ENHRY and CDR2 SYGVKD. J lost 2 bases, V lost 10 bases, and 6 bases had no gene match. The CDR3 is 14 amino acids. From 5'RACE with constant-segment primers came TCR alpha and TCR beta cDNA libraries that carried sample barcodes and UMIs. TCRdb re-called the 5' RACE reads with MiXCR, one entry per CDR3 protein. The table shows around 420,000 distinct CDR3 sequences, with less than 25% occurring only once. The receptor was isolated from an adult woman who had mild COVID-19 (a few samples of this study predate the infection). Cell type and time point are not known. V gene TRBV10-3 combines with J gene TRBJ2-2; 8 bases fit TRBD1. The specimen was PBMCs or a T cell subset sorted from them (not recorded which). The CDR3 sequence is CASGTGPNTGELFF. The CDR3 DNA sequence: TGTGCCAGCGGGACAGGCCCCAACACCGGGGAGCTGTTTTTT.